Below, 17 T cell receptor beta chains from the same sample are listed, as sequenced in a study of shared clonotypes between healthy human individuals (dated by TCRdb to 2018 to 2020). The library was prepared using the immunoSEQ multiplex PCR assay. In its TCRdb copy, this immuneACCESS table keeps in-frame sequences only and misses some clones. Where compared with another copy, unresolved V genes explain less than half of these, and the others have no known cause. Here the sample has 740,000 or so clones; around 73% occur a single time. The ten largest clones capture around 1.7% of the sample. Material: memory CD4+ T cells sorted from blood. The cell subset or site label for this specimen denotes: CD45RA-negative fraction. The receptors were gathered from a woman aged 30 to 39 in good health.

This clone was recorded many times. The chain joins TRBV6-1 to TRBJ2-3, with 9 positions matching TRBD1. The CDR3 contains 15 residues. The ends lost 3 bases at V and 4 bases at J; junction bases unmatched: 5. Looked up from germline, CDR1 is MNHNS and CDR2 is SASEGT. The CDR3 DNA follows: TGTGCCAGCAGTGAGAACACAGGGGGCGCAGATACGCAGTATTTT. It translates to CASSENTGGADTQYF.

The chain carries TRBV10-2 and TRBJ1-1; D not resolved. V gave up 2 bases and J gave up 1 base, with 8 bases separating them. CDR3 length: 14 amino acids. Germline lookup yields CDR1 WSHSY and CDR2 SAAADI. As DNA, the CDR3 is TGCGCCAGCAGTGAGGGACGGGGGAACACTGAAGCTTTCTTT. It codes for CASSEGRGNTEAFF.

The chain is built from TRBV6-5 and TRBJ1-2; D may be TRBD1 (5 bases). Germline-derived CDR1 and CDR2 are MNHEY and SVGAGI. V was pared by 6 bases and J by 4 bases, with 12 bases between. This CDR3 region has 13 residues. For the CDR3, the DNA is TGTGCCAGCAGGTCGGGGGGGACCTATGGCTACACCTTC. Translating gives CASRSGGTYGYTF.

The chain carries TRBV13 and TRBJ2-5; TRBD2 aligns across 12 bases. The V and J ends lost 1 base and 7 bases, in that order; junction bases with no gene match: 1. The CDR3 is 14 residues long. Germline V gives CDR1 PRHDT, CDR2 FYEKMQ (reference sequence). CDR3 region: CASSLELAGGTQYF. Here the CDR3 DNA reads TGTGCCAGCAGCTTAGAACTAGCGGGAGGGACCCAGTACTTC.

This clone was seen just once. The chain is built from TRBV14 and TRBJ1-2, with 10 bases that match TRBD1. CDR1 SGHDN and CDR2 FVKESK come from the germline V gene. This CDR3 has 17 residues. Losses at the gene ends were 0 bases for V and 2 bases for J; bases not matched to a gene: 6. The CDR3 sequence: CASSQDRGTGVNYGYTF. CDR3 nucleotide sequence: TGTGCCAGCAGCCAAGATCGGGGGACAGGGGTAAACTATGGCTACACCTTC.

A few counts support this clone. The V and J genes are TRBV20-1 and TRBJ2-4; D gene uncertain. Per the germline V gene, CDR1 is DFQATT and CDR2 is SNEGSKA (reference sequence). The CDR3 totals 11 residues. V was cut by 4 bases and J by 7 bases, with 8 bases left in between. This CDR3 is CSATVGNIQYF. The DNA for the CDR3 is TGCAGTGCTACGGTAGGGAACATTCAGTACTTC.

This clone was observed once. This sequence joins TRBV7-2 and TRBJ2-1; D remains unclear. V dropped 7 bases and J dropped 7 bases, with 8 bases sitting between them. Germline V gene lookup returns CDR1 SGHTA and CDR2 FQGNSA. The CDR3 runs 11 residues. The CDR3 reads CASTERNEQFF. CDR3 DNA: TGTGCCAGCACAGAGAGGAATGAGCAGTTCTTC.

This clone has only one observation. The V gene is TRBV5-4, the J gene TRBJ1-2; D unresolved. The germline V gene has CDR1 SGHNT and CDR2 YYREEE (reference sequence). The CDR3 covers 12 residues. With 0 bases removed from V and 8 bases from J, the gap between germline ends came to 8 bases. The CDR3, as DNA: TGTGCCAGCAGCTTGGGGGTAGGGGGCTACACCTTC. Translated, it gives CASSLGVGGYTF.

This chain uses TRBV5-1 with TRBJ1-1, with 10 bases matching TRBD1. Trimming cost V 3 bases and J 5 bases; bases outside gene matches: 10. The CDR3 runs 16 residues. CDR1 and CDR2 from the germline V gene are SGHRS and YFSETQ. CDR3 coding DNA: TGCGCCAGCAGCTCCTCCGGGACAGGGGTCGGAACTGAAGCTTTCTTT. Translation: CASSSSGTGVGTEAFF.

V gene TRBV19 combines with J gene TRBJ1-2; tentative D call: TRBD1 (5 bases). Germline CDR1 reads LNHDA; CDR2 reads SQIVND (reference sequence). Trimming cost V 4 bases and J 2 bases, with 5 bases left between them. The CDR3 sequence is 12 residues long. DNA for the CDR3: TGTGCCAGTAGTAGGGACAACTATGGCTACACCTTC. Amino acids: CASSRDNYGYTF.

This clone is a singleton in its sample. This chain uses TRBV2 with TRBJ1-3; D might be TRBD1 (5 bases). There are 15 residues in the CDR3. Germline values: CDR1 SNHLY, CDR2 FYNNEI. Trimming took off 6 bases at V and 0 bases at J, with 12 bases between the two ends. Here the CDR3 DNA reads TGTGCCAGCAGCAGAGACAGAATCTCTGGAAACACCATATATTTT. Protein sequence: CASSRDRISGNTIYF.

This chain links TRBV28 with TRBJ1-2, with no clear D. Trimming shortened V by 2 bases and J by 5 bases, and 3 bases separated the two germline ends. The CDR3 sequence is 11 residues long. The germline CDR1 and CDR2 sequences are MDHEN and SYDVKM. CDR3 DNA sequence: TGTGCCAGCAGTTTAATGTATGGCTACACCTTC. It translates to CASSLMYGYTF.

This chain links TRBV7-9 with TRBJ2-7; tentatively, D is TRBD2 (5 bases). Germline assignment: CDR1 SEHNR and CDR2 FQNEAQ (reference sequence). There are 13 residues in the CDR3. V lost 4 bases and J 6 bases, leaving 13 bases between the germline ends. In nucleotides, the CDR3 is TGTGCCAGCAGCTCACTAGAAAACGGCGAGCAGTACTTC. Amino acid sequence: CASSSLENGEQYF. The full variable domain, its missing parts supplied by reference TRBV7-9 and TRBJ2-7, is DTGVSQNPRHKITKRGQNVTFRCDPISEHNRLYWYRQTLGQGPEFLTYFQNEAQLEKSRLLSDRFSAERPKGSFSTLEIQRTEQGDSAMYLCASSSLENGEQYFGPGTRLTVT.

This clone was counted a few times. V usage is TRBV5-1 and J usage is TRBJ1-4; D may be TRBD1 (6 bases). Germline loops: CDR1 SGHRS, CDR2 YFSETQ. This CDR3 has 15 residues. V was pared by 2 bases and J by 4 bases, with 12 bases between. The CDR3: CASSLVQGSNEKLFF. Written as DNA, the CDR3 is TGCGCCAGCAGCTTAGTACAGGGCAGTAATGAAAAACTGTTTTTT.

J is TRBJ2-5 and V is TRBV7-2, with D perhaps being TRBD1 or TRBD2 (5 bases each). Germline values: CDR1 SGHTA, CDR2 FQGNSA. V was pared by 5 bases and J by 2 bases, with 18 bases between. CDR3 size: 16 residues. The CDR3 is CASSPLIARGQETQYF. The CDR3 region has the DNA TGTGCCAGCAGCCCCCTGATTGCGAGGGGACAAGAGACCCAGTACTTC.

The rearrangement joins TRBV19 to TRBJ1-1; D is ambiguous. The CDR3 is 13 residues long. Germline CDR1 LNHDA, CDR2 SQIVND (reference sequence). Trimming removed 6 bases at V and 2 bases at J, with 10 bases between. The CDR3 is CASRRTVNTEAFF. The CDR3 DNA is TGTGCCAGTAGACGGACTGTAAACACTGAAGCTTTCTTT.

This clone came up a few times. The J gene is TRBJ1-5, the V gene TRBV19, with 7 positions matching TRBD1. The CDR3 has 15 residues. The V gene end was trimmed by 5 bases and the J gene end by 1 base; junction bases not matched to a gene: 5. In germline, CDR1 is LNHDA, CDR2 SQIVND (reference sequence). The CDR3 protein is CASSFTGVSNQPQHF. CDR3 DNA: TGTGCCAGTAGTTTCACAGGGGTGAGCAATCAGCCCCAGCATTTT.